A selection of T cell receptor beta chains follows, all from one sample in a study of blood T cell repertoires in COVID-19. Here immunoSEQ multiplex PCR was the method, and the copy in TCRdb shows in-frame clones only, minus some. This sample has around 160,000 clones, with around 92% found just once. The material sequenced was peripheral blood. The receptors shown here come from a man in his 60s with acute or convalescent COVID-19. The CDR3 runs from the conserved cysteine through the conserved F or W. D genes are given only for firm matches. Size values are once, few and many counts, or a class for expanded clones, and some rows have none.

clone_size	d_call	j_call	v_call	cdr3_nt	cdr3_aa
-	-	TRBJ1-4	TRBV4-2	TGTGCCAGCAGCCAACAGAATGAAAAACTGTTTTTT	CASSQQNEKLFF
-	TRBD1	TRBJ1-2	TRBV29-1	TGCAGCGCTGGACAGGGCGGCTACACCTTC	CSAGQGGYTF
-	-	TRBJ1-2	TRBV7-9	TGTGCCAGCAGCTCCCTCCCCGCGTTAGATGGCTACACCTTC	CASSSLPALDGYTF
-	TRBD2	TRBJ2-3	TRBV2	TGTGCCAGCAGCCCCCTAGCGGCTAGCACAGATACGCAGTATTTT	CASSPLAASTDTQYF
-	TRBD1	TRBJ2-7	TRBV19	TGTGCCAGTAGTACAGACAGGGCCCCCTACGAGCAGTACTTC	CASSTDRAPYEQYF
-	-	TRBJ1-3	TRBV18	TGTGCCAGCTCACCCCGAGGAGGGAGTAGAAACACCATATATTTT	CASSPRGGSRNTIYF
-	-	TRBJ1-6	TRBV6-5	TGTGCCAGCAGTTACTCAGTGCAGGGTAGGAATTCACCCCTCCACTTT	CASSYSVQGRNSPLHF
-	-	TRBJ1-5	TRBV10-2	TGCGCCAGCAGTGAGGTACAGGGTTATCAGCCCCAGCATTTT	CASSEVQGYQPQHF
-	-	TRBJ2-6	TRBV5-4	TGTGCCAGCAACTCTGGAGGATCGATTTCTGGGGCCAACGTCCTGACTTTC	CASNSGGSISGANVLTF
-	TRBD2	TRBJ2-1	TRBV7-8	TGTGCCAGCAGCCTCCGGACTAGCCCGCCAGACAATGAGCAGTTCTTC	CASSLRTSPPDNEQFF
-	-	TRBJ2-3	TRBV24-1	TGTGCCACCAGTGACCGCCGACAGGTATATGGTACGCAGTATTTT	CATSDRRQVYGTQYF
-	-	TRBJ2-2	TRBV27	TGTGCCAGCAGTTTTCCGGGACTCTCGGGGGAGCTGTTTTTT	CASSFPGLSGELFF
-	-	TRBJ2-3	TRBV7-2	TGTGCCAGCAGCTTATCTTACACAGATACGCAGTATTTT	CASSLSYTDTQYF
-	-	TRBJ2-3	TRBV10-3	TGTGCCATCAGCTTCCGGGAACGAGATACGCAGTATTTT	CAISFRERDTQYF
-	-	TRBJ1-1	TRBV5-6	TGTGCCAGCAGCTCCCGACAGCGATCAAAGGCTTTCTTT	CASSSRQRSKAFF
once	TRBD1	TRBJ1-6	TRBV5-1	TGCGCCAGCAGCTTGGAACAGGGGGTAGGGAATTCACCCCTCCACTTT	CASSLEQGVGNSPLHF
-	-	TRBJ2-4	TRBV12-3/TRBV12-4	-	CASSFGEGDIQYF
-	-	TRBJ1-3	TRBV2	TGTGCCAGCATCCTCGAAGCAGGCCTTCAACACCGCTCTGGAAACACCATATATTTT	CASILEAGLQHRSGNTIYF
-	TRBD2	TRBJ2-4	TRBV19	TGTGCCAGTAGGCTAGCGGGGGGGACCATAGCCAAAAACATTCAGTACTTC	CASRLAGGTIAKNIQYF
-	-	TRBJ1-6	TRBV19	TGTGCCAGTAGAGGTAGTTGGGACACCTCCTATAATTCACCCCTCCACTTT	CASRGSWDTSYNSPLHF
-	-	TRBJ1-3	TRBV15	TGTGCCACCAGCAGAGGAGGCGGGGGCTCTGGAAACACCATATATTTT	CATSRGGGGSGNTIYF
-	TRBD1	TRBJ1-5	TRBV30	TGTGCCTGGAGTGTGAGGGGGCTAGTCGGTCAGCCCCAGCATTTT	CAWSVRGLVGQPQHF
-	TRBD1	TRBJ1-1	TRBV11-2	TGTGCCAGCAGCCCGACAGGGGTTTCGGTCACTGAAGCTTTCTTT	CASSPTGVSVTEAFF
few	TRBD1	TRBJ1-2	TRBV19	TGTGCCAGTAGTAAGGGACAGGCCCTTTATGGCTACACCTTC	CASSKGQALYGYTF
many	-	TRBJ1-1	TRBV6-5	TGTGCCAGCAGTTACAGGGGCGTGAACACTGAAGCTTTCTTT	CASSYRGVNTEAFF
-	TRBD1	TRBJ2-7	TRBV5-1	TGCGCCAGCAGCTTTGACCGGGACAGTCCTTCCTACGAGCAGTACTTC	CASSFDRDSPSYEQYF
-	-	TRBJ2-1	TRBV19	TGTGCCAGTAGTTATGGAGGGGGCAGAAGCTCCTACAATGAGCAGTTCTTC	CASSYGGGRSSYNEQFF
-	TRBD2	TRBJ2-7	TRBV18	TGTGCCAGCTCACCACAGCGACTAGCGGGGGTGGGTGAGGAGCAGTACTTC	CASSPQRLAGVGEEQYF
few	TRBD1	TRBJ2-2	TRBV5-1	TGCGCCAGCAGCGTAGGACAGGGTTGGATCGGGGAGCTGTTTTTT	CASSVGQGWIGELFF
few	TRBD1	TRBJ1-1	TRBV27	TGTGCCAGCAGTTTCAGGGGGCAAAGGACTGAAGCTTTCTTT	CASSFRGQRTEAFF
-	-	TRBJ2-5	TRBV7-2	TGTGCCAGCAGCCCAAACTACAGGCAGCAAGAGACCCAGTACTTC	CASSPNYRQQETQYF
-	-	TRBJ1-2	TRBV5-1	TGCGCCAGCAGCTTGGTAGCACCCAGGGATTATAACTATGGCTACACCTTC	CASSLVAPRDYNYGYTF
-	-	TRBJ1-1	TRBV4-2	TGTGCCAGCAGCCACCCGCGGGGGAGGACTGAAGCTTTCTTT	CASSHPRGRTEAFF
-	TRBD1	TRBJ1-1	TRBV6-5	TGTGCCAGCAGTTACGCCGGCTTACAGGGGAGCGCTTTCTTT	CASSYAGLQGSAFF
-	TRBD1	TRBJ2-7	TRBV6-6	TGTGCCAGCAGAGCTCCGGACAGGGAGTACGAGCAGTACTTC	CASRAPDREYEQYF
-	-	TRBJ1-2	TRBV18	TGTGCCAGCTCACCGTCGGCAGGGAGGGATGGCTACACCTTC	CASSPSAGRDGYTF
-	-	TRBJ1-2	TRBV3-1/TRBV3-2	TGTGCCAGCAGTCTATCACGGGGAGGCGGCTACACCTTC	CASSLSRGGGYTF
-	-	TRBJ1-2	TRBV6-7	TGTGCCAGCAGAACCGGGGGGGCCCGGGCGGAAAACTATGGCTACACCTTC	CASRTGGARAENYGYTF
-	-	TRBJ1-1	TRBV7-6	TGTGCCAGCAGCGCGGAGGCGGACCGAAACACTGAAGCTTTCTTT	CASSAEADRNTEAFF